This TCR beta chain was profiled in a study of CD8 T cells in ankylosing spondylitis. TCRdb ran MiXCR on the 5' RACE reads and lists one entry per CDR3 protein. The sample shows 250,000 or so distinct CDR3 sequences, roughly 10% of them seen only once. This clonotype was observed many times. The CDR3 sequence is 15 residues long. Looked up from germline, CDR1 is SGHRS and CDR2 is YFSETQ. Unmatched junction bases numbered 14, after V lost 7 bases and J lost 6 bases. The sequenced material came from blood, either unsorted or a sorted T cell fraction (not recorded which). The V call is TRBV5-1, the J call TRBJ1-2; 8 positions match TRBD1. This sequence originates from a male donor with ankylosing spondylitis or in good health (not recorded which). This CDR3 reads CASFPPDRGSNGYTF. CDR3 coding DNA: TGCGCCAGCTTCCCCCCTGACAGGGGCTCGAATGGCTACACCTTC. The whole variable domain, filled in from reference TRBV5-1 and TRBJ1-2, reads KAGVTQTPRYLIKTRGQQVTLSCSPISGHRSVSWYQQTPGQGLQFLFEYFSETQRNKGNFPGRFSGRQFSNSRSEMNVSTLELGDSALYLCASFPPDRGSNGYTFGSGTRLTVV.